This T cell receptor beta chain comes out of a study of blood T cell repertoires in COVID-19. In the study overall: T cells, B-cell-depleted T cells, or PBMCs supplied cDNA or gDNA.

Methods used by the authors: Estimation of nucleated cell counts was performed using reference gene primer amplification. The table came from immunoSEQ multiplex PCR; TCRdb's copy has only in-frame clones and leaves some out. For V, J and clone size, that table is used; D and trimming come from the DNA. The sample shows approximately 240,000 clones, around four fifths of them seen only once. The ends lost 4 bases at V and 5 bases at J; junction bases unmatched: 7. The germline CDR1 and CDR2 sequences are MNHEY and SVGEGT. The CDR3 contains 16 residues. Sequencing was performed on peripheral blood. The chain couples TRBV6-2 or TRBV6-3 to TRBJ2-3; 12 positions agree with TRBD2. The receptor was isolated from a middle-aged man with acute or convalescent COVID-19. Here the CDR3 reads CASSSSGRARVDTQYF. CDR3 coding DNA: TGTGCCAGCAGTTCTAGCGGGAGGGCCCGGGTAGATACGCAGTATTTT.